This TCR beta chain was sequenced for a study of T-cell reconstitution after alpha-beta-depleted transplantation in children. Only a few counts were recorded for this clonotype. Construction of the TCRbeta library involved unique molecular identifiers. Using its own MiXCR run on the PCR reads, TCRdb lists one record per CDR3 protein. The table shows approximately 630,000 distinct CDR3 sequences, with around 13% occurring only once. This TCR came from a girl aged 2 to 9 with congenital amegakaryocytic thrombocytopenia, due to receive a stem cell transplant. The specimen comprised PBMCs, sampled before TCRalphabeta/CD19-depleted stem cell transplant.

DNA of the CDR3: TGTGCCAGCAGCCAAGTTAGGCTAACCCCCAATGAGCAGTTCTTC. It encodes CASSQVRLTPNEQFF. V usage is TRBV3-1 and J usage is TRBJ2-1; D is uncertain. The V end lost 1 base, the J end lost 6 bases, and 13 bases lay between the germline ends. Germline V CDR1 and CDR2: LGHDT, YNNKEL (reference sequence). This CDR3 contains 15 residues.